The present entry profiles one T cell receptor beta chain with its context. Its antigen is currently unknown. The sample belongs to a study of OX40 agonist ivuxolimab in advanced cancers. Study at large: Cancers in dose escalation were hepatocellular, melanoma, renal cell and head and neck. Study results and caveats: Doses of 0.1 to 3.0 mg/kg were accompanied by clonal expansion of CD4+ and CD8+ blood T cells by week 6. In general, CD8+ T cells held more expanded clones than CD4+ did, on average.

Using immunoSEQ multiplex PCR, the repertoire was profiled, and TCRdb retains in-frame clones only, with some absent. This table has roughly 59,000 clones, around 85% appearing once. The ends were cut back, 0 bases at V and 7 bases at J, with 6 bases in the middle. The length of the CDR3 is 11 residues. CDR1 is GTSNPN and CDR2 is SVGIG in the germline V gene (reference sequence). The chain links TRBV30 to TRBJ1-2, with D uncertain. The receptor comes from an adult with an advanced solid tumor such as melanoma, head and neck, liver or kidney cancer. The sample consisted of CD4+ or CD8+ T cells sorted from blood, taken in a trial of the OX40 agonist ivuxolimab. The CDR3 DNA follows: TGTGCCTGGAGTGTAACCGGTGGCTACACCTTC. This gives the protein CAWSVTGGYTF. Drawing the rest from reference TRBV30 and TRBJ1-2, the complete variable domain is SQTIHQWPATLVQPVGSPLSLECTVEGTSNPNLYWYRQAAGRGLQLLFYSVGIGQISSEVPQNLSASRPQDRQFILSSKKLLLSDSGFYLCAWSVTGGYTFGSGTRLTVV.